Listed below are T cell receptor beta chains from one sample, sequenced in a study of blood T cell repertoires in COVID-19. Assay: immunoSEQ multiplex PCR; the TCRdb copy retains only in-frame clones and omits some. Of approximately 220,000 clones listed, about 85% are singletons. Sequencing was carried out using peripheral blood. The receptors were gathered from a man aged 50 to 59 who had recovered from COVID-19. The CDR3 runs from the conserved cysteine through the conserved F or W. The D gene is left open where the match is weak. Where a row states a size, it is once, few, many or the class of an expanded clone; other rows omit it.

d_gene	abundance	v_gene	j_gene	CDR3aa	CDR3nt
TRBD1	-	TRBV19	TRBJ2-2	CASHDRGRGTGELFF	TGTGCCAGCCATGACAGGGGGCGAGGCACCGGGGAGCTGTTTTTT
TRBD1	-	TRBV6-5	TRBJ1-5	CASRPDRGGPQHF	TGTGCCAGCCGTCCCGACAGGGGTGGGCCCCAGCATTTT
TRBD2	-	TRBV5-1	TRBJ2-1	CASSLAGRRHNEQFF	TGCGCCAGCAGCCTAGCGGGACGACGCCACAATGAGCAGTTCTTC
TRBD1	-	TRBV15	TRBJ1-3	CATSRVPRQGKMLSGNTIYF	TGTGCCACCAGCAGAGTTCCCCGACAGGGAAAAATGCTCTCTGGAAACACCATATATTTT
-	-	TRBV7-9	TRBJ1-1	CASSFQGNTEAFF	TGTGCCAGCAGCTTTCAGGGAAACACTGAAGCTTTCTTT
TRBD1	-	TRBV7-9	TRBJ1-4	CASSLTSGGSNEKLFF	TGTGCCAGCAGCCTAACCTCAGGGGGCTCTAATGAAAAACTGTTTTTT
TRBD1	once	TRBV28	TRBJ1-5	CASSLRWAGGRNQPQHF	TGTGCCAGCAGCCTACGGTGGGCAGGGGGGCGCAATCAGCCCCAGCATTTT
-	-	TRBV6-5	TRBJ1-5	CASRPGLYEWPQHF	TGTGCCAGCAGGCCCGGACTGTACGAATGGCCCCAGCATTTT
TRBD1	-	TRBV11-2	TRBJ2-4	CASSRDRGIQNIQYF	TGTGCCAGCAGCCGTGACAGGGGTATCCAAAACATTCAGTACTTC
TRBD1	-	TRBV18	TRBJ2-7	CASGEQGVGDEQYF	TGTGCCAGCGGGGAACAGGGGGTAGGGGACGAGCAGTACTTC
-	-	TRBV7-9	TRBJ2-1	CASSLVIGKDNEQFF	TGTGCCAGCAGCTTAGTTATCGGGAAAGACAATGAGCAGTTCTTC
-	once	TRBV2	TRBJ2-1	CASSNEIIGLSSYNEQFF	TGTGCCAGCAGCAACGAAATTATCGGACTGAGCTCCTACAATGAGCAGTTCTTC
-	-	TRBV6-1	TRBJ2-7	CASSAWGGAQRATYEQYF	TGTGCCAGCAGTGCGTGGGGGGGGGCCCAACGGGCCACCTACGAGCAGTACTTC
TRBD1	-	TRBV6-5	TRBJ2-7	CASSYGTGLHEQYF	TGTGCCAGCAGTTACGGGACAGGGTTACACGAGCAGTACTTC
TRBD1	-	TRBV27	TRBJ2-7	CASKEPDRGAHEQYF	TGTGCCAGCAAAGAACCGGACAGGGGGGCCCACGAGCAGTACTTC
TRBD1	-	TRBV2	TRBJ2-7	CASKDRGYEQYF	TGTGCCAGCAAGGACAGGGGCTACGAGCAGTACTTC
-	-	TRBV30	TRBJ2-2	CAWRLLGSGELFF	TGTGCCTGGAGACTCTTGGGCTCCGGGGAGCTGTTTTTT
-	-	TRBV18	TRBJ1-4	CASSSPGELFF	TGTGCCAGCTCAAGTCCGGGAGAACTGTTTTTT
-	-	TRBV12-5	TRBJ2-2	CASGTGHTTGELFF	TGTGCTAGTGGCACTGGACATACCACCGGGGAGCTGTTTTTT
-	-	TRBV2	TRBJ2-7	CASSLSGFDFGEQYF	TGTGCCAGCAGCCTATCGGGGTTTGACTTCGGCGAGCAGTACTTC
-	-	TRBV18	TRBJ2-3	CASSRLEGTDTQYF	TGTGCCAGCTCCCGACTGGAAGGCACAGATACGCAGTATTTT
-	-	TRBV2	TRBJ2-1	CASRLVGYNEQFF	TGTGCCAGCAGACTAGTCGGTTACAATGAGCAGTTCTTC
-	-	TRBV29-1	TRBJ2-1	CSVVRGNEQFF	TGCAGCGTTGTCCGGGGCAATGAGCAGTTCTTC
TRBD2	-	TRBV7-7	TRBJ2-2	CASSALNLAGNTGELFF	TGTGCCAGCAGCGCATTAAATCTAGCGGGAAACACCGGGGAGCTGTTTTTT
-	-	TRBV7-8	TRBJ2-5	CASRTRTGVQETQYF	TGTGCCAGCAGAACACGTACGGGGGTCCAAGAGACCCAGTACTTC
-	once	TRBV2	TRBJ1-5	CASSVEAGELQPQHF	TGTGCCAGCAGTGTCGAGGCAGGGGAGCTTCAGCCCCAGCATTTT
-	many	TRBV3-1/TRBV3-2	TRBJ2-5	CASSQDRWERRTQYF	TGTGCCAGCAGCCAAGATCGGTGGGAGCGGAGGACCCAGTACTTC